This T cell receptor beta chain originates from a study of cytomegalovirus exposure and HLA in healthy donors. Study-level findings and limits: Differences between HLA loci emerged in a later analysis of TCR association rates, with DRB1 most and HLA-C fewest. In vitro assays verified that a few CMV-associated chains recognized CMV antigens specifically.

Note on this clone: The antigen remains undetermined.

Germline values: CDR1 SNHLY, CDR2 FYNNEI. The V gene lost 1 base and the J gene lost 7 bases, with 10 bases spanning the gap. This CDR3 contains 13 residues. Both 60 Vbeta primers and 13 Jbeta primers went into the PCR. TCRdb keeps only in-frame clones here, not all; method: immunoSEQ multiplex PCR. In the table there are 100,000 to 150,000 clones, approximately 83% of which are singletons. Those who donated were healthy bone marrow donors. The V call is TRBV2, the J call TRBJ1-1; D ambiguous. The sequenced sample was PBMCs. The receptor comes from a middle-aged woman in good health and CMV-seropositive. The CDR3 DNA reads TGTGCCAGCAGTGAAGGTGAGGGATTTGAAGCTTTCTTT. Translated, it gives CASSEGEGFEAFF.